This T cell receptor beta chain was observed in a study of PD-L1 blockade in urothelial cancer. Across the study: Median blood clonality was about 0.086, with more than 75,000 unique TCRs.

The V end was cut by 5 bases, the J end by 10 bases, with 12 bases between. The CDR3 extends over 12 amino acids. CDR1 is SGHAT and CDR2 is FQNNGV in the germline V gene. Patients each gave 1 to 8 samples, pretreatment and on-treatment. Synthetic TCR analog templates were spiked into each PCR. Sequencing used immunoSEQ multiplex PCR; TCRdb keeps in-frame clones, though not all of them. Of about 82,000 clones listed, 90% are singletons. Worth noting for this clone: The antigen is unknown.

General study points: For durable-benefit patients, tumor-associated blood clones expanded more at 3 weeks.

This receptor was identified in a man in his sixties with urothelial cancer. Sample: PBMCs, taken around atezolizumab (anti-PD-L1) treatment. The V gene is TRBV11-2, the J gene TRBJ2-1; no reliable D call. The CDR3 loop reads CASSEVTGEQFF. DNA for the CDR3: TGTGCCAGCAGCGAGGTTACTGGGGAGCAGTTCTTC.